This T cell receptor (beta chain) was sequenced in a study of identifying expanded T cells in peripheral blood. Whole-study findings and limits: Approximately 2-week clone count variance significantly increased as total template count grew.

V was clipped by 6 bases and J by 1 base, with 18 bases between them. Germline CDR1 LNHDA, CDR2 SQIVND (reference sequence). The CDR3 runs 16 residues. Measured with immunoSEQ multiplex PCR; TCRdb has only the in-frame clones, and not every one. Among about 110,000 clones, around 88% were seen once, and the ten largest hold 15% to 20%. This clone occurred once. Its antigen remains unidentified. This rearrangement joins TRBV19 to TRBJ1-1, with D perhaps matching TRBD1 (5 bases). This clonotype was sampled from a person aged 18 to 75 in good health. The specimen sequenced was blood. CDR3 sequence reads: CASSPSNTGPNTEAFF. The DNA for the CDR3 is TGTGCCAGTAGCCCATCGAACACAGGCCCGAACACTGAAGCTTTCTTT.